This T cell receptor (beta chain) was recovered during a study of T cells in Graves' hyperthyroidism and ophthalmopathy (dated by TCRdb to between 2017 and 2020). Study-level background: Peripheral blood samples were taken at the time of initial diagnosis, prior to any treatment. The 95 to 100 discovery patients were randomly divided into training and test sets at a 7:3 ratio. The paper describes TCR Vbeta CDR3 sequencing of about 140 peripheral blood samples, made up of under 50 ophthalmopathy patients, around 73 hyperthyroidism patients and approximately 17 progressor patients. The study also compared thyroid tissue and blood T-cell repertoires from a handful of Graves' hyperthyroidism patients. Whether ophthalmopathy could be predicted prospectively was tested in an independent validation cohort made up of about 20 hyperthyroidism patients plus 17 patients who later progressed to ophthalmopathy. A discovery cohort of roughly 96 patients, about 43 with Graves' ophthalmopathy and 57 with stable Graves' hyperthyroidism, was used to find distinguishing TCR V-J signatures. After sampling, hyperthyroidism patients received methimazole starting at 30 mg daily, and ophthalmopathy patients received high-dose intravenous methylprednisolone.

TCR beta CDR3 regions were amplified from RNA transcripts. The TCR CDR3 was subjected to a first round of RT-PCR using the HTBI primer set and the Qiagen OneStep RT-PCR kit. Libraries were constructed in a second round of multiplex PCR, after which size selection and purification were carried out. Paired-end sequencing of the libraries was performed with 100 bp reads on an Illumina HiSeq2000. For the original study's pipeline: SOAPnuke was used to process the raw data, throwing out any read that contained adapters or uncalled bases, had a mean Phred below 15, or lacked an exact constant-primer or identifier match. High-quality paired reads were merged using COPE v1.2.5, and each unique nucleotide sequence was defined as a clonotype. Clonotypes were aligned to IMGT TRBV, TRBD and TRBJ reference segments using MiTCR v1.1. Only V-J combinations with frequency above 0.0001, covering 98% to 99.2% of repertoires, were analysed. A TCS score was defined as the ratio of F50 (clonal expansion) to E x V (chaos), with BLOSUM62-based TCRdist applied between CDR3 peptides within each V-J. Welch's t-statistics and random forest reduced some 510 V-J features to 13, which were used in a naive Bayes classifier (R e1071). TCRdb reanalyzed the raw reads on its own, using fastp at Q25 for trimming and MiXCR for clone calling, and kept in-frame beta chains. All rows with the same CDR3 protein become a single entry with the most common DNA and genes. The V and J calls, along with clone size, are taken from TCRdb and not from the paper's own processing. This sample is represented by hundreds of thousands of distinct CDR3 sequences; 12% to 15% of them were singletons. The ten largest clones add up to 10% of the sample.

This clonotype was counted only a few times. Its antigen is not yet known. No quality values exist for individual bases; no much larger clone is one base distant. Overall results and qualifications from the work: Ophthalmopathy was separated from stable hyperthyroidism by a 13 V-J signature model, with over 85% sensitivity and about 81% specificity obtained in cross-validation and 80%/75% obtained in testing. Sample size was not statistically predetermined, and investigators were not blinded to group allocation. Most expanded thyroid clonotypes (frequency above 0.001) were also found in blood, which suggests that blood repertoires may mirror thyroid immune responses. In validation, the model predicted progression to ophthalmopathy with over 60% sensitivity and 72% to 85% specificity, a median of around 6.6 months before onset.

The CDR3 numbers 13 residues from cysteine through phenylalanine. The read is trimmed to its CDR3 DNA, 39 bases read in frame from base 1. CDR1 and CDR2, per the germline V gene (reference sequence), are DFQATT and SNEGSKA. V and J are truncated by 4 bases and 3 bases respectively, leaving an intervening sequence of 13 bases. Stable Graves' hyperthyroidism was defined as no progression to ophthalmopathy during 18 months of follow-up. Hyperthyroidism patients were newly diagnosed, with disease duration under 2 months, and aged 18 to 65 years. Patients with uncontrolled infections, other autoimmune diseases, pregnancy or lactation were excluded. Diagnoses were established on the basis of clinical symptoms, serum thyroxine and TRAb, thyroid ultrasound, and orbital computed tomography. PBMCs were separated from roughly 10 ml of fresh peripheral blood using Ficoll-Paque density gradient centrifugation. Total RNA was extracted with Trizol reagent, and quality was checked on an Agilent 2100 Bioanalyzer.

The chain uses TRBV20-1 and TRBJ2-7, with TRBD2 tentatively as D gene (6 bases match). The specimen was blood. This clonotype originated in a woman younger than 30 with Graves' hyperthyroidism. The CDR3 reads CSAIGGSNYEQYF. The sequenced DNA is TGCAGTGCTATTGGGGGGAGTAACTACGAGCAGTACTTC.